The rows below give T cell receptor beta chains drawn from one sample of a study of OX40 agonist ivuxolimab in advanced cancers. Data came from immunoSEQ multiplex PCR; TCRdb stores just in-frame clones and leaves some out. This table has about 28,000 clones, approximately 85% appearing once. The sequencing used CD4+ or CD8+ T cells sorted from blood, collected in a trial of the OX40 agonist ivuxolimab. All receptors come from an adult with an advanced solid tumor such as melanoma, head and neck, liver or kidney cancer. CDR3s include the opening cysteine and the closing phenylalanine or tryptophan. Fields, in order: J gene, D gene, CDR3 length, V gene, clone size, CDR3 DNA, CDR3 protein. D genes are given only for firm matches. Size tells how often a clone was seen (once, few, many) or the class of an expanded clone, and some rows leave it out.

j_gene: TRBJ2-1; d_gene: -; len: 12; v_gene: TRBV28; abundance: -; CDR3nt: TGTGCCAGCTGGGACTGGAACAATGAGCAGTTCTTC; CDR3aa: CASWDWNNEQFF
j_gene: TRBJ2-4; d_gene: -; len: 14; v_gene: TRBV7-2; abundance: -; CDR3nt: TGTGCCAGCAGCGGCCGGACTGGAAAAAACATTCAGTACTTC; CDR3aa: CASSGRTGKNIQYF
j_gene: TRBJ2-1; d_gene: TRBD2; len: 14; v_gene: TRBV2; abundance: once; CDR3nt: TGTGCCAGCAGATCTAGCGGGGTATACAATGAGCAGTTCTTC; CDR3aa: CASRSSGVYNEQFF
j_gene: TRBJ2-2; d_gene: TRBD1; len: 15; v_gene: TRBV7-3; abundance: -; CDR3nt: TGTGCCAGCAGCTTAGACAGGGCGAACACCGGGGAGCTGTTTTTT; CDR3aa: CASSLDRANTGELFF
j_gene: TRBJ2-5; d_gene: -; len: 17; v_gene: TRBV9; abundance: -; CDR3nt: TGTGCCAGCAGCGTAGACCCTGACGTTGGGGGACAAGAGACCCAGTACTTC; CDR3aa: CASSVDPDVGGQETQYF
j_gene: TRBJ2-1; d_gene: -; len: 15; v_gene: TRBV6-1; abundance: few; CDR3nt: TGTGCCAGCAGTCTCCTAGGATTCGCCTACAATGAGCAGTTCTTC; CDR3aa: CASSLLGFAYNEQFF
j_gene: TRBJ1-5; d_gene: -; len: 15; v_gene: TRBV15; abundance: -; CDR3nt: TGTGCCACCAGTGCAGGTCTGTCAGTTGTTCAGCCCCAGCATTTT; CDR3aa: CATSAGLSVVQPQHF
j_gene: TRBJ2-7; d_gene: TRBD1; len: 14; v_gene: TRBV27; abundance: -; CDR3nt: TGTGCCAGCAGTACACAGGGGCGCGCCTACGAGCAGTACTTC; CDR3aa: CASSTQGRAYEQYF
j_gene: TRBJ1-5; d_gene: -; len: 15; v_gene: TRBV15; abundance: -; CDR3nt: TGTGCCACCAGCAGAGGGGCAGGGTCTTATCAGCCCCAGCATTTT; CDR3aa: CATSRGAGSYQPQHF
j_gene: TRBJ2-1; d_gene: TRBD2; len: 20; v_gene: TRBV13; abundance: -; CDR3nt: TGTGCCAGCAGCTCCACAGGGTCTAGCGGGAGTCCCCCCCGGTACAATGAGCAGTTCTTC; CDR3aa: CASSSTGSSGSPPRYNEQFF
j_gene: TRBJ1-5; d_gene: TRBD1; len: 16; v_gene: TRBV27; abundance: once; CDR3nt: TGTGCCAGCAGTCCACGACAGGGATATAGCAATCAGCCCCAGCATTTT; CDR3aa: CASSPRQGYSNQPQHF
j_gene: TRBJ1-5; d_gene: -; len: 15; v_gene: TRBV6-5; abundance: -; CDR3nt: TGTGCCAGCAGCTCCGCTCAAGCGGGCAATCAGCCCCAGCATTTT; CDR3aa: CASSSAQAGNQPQHF
j_gene: TRBJ2-1; d_gene: -; len: 12; v_gene: TRBV19; abundance: -; CDR3nt: TGTGCCAGTAGTAATAGCGGCAATGAGCAGTTCTTC; CDR3aa: CASSNSGNEQFF
j_gene: TRBJ1-1; d_gene: -; len: 15; v_gene: TRBV28; abundance: -; CDR3nt: TGTGCCAGCAGTTTGGGGCTTCGCGGGAACACTGAAGCTTTCTTT; CDR3aa: CASSLGLRGNTEAFF
j_gene: TRBJ2-7; d_gene: -; len: 13; v_gene: TRBV5-1; abundance: once; CDR3nt: TGCGCCAGCAGCTTGAGTAACAACTACGAGCAGTACTTC; CDR3aa: CASSLSNNYEQYF
j_gene: TRBJ2-7; d_gene: TRBD1; len: 14; v_gene: TRBV5-1; abundance: once; CDR3nt: TGCGCCAGCAGCTTGGGACAGGGGCTCGGCGAGCAGTACTTC; CDR3aa: CASSLGQGLGEQYF
j_gene: TRBJ1-2; d_gene: TRBD1; len: 14; v_gene: TRBV15; abundance: -; CDR3nt: TGTGCCACCAGCAGTGACAGGGGGGCCGGTGGCTACACCTTC; CDR3aa: CATSSDRGAGGYTF
j_gene: TRBJ2-7; d_gene: -; len: 14; v_gene: TRBV5-6; abundance: -; CDR3nt: TGTGCCAGCAGCTTAGGGGGGACCATGTACGAGCAGTACTTC; CDR3aa: CASSLGGTMYEQYF
j_gene: TRBJ2-1; d_gene: -; len: 16; v_gene: TRBV7-6; abundance: -; CDR3nt: TGTGCCAGCAGCTTATTGACGGAGAGCTCCTACAATGAGCAGTTCTTC; CDR3aa: CASSLLTESSYNEQFF
j_gene: TRBJ1-1; d_gene: TRBD1; len: 13; v_gene: TRBV29-1; abundance: -; CDR3nt: TGCAGCGCCGGGACAGGCATGAACACTGAAGCTTTCTTT; CDR3aa: CSAGTGMNTEAFF
j_gene: TRBJ2-3; d_gene: -; len: 14; v_gene: TRBV9; abundance: -; CDR3nt: TGTGCCAGCAGCACGACTAGAGGCACAGATACGCAGTATTTT; CDR3aa: CASSTTRGTDTQYF
j_gene: TRBJ2-7; d_gene: TRBD2; len: 15; v_gene: TRBV30; abundance: -; CDR3nt: TGTGCCTGGAGGTTGGCTAGCGGGAGTTGGCGGGAGCAGTACTTC; CDR3aa: CAWRLASGSWREQYF
j_gene: TRBJ2-7; d_gene: TRBD1; len: 15; v_gene: TRBV15; abundance: -; CDR3nt: TGTGCCACCAGCAGAAAGGGACAGGGTCCCCACGAGCAGTACTTC; CDR3aa: CATSRKGQGPHEQYF
j_gene: TRBJ2-1; d_gene: -; len: 15; v_gene: TRBV30; abundance: -; CDR3nt: TGTGCCTGGAGTGCACCGGGTACCCTTAGGGATGAGCAGTTCTTC; CDR3aa: CAWSAPGTLRDEQFF
j_gene: TRBJ2-3; d_gene: -; len: 15; v_gene: TRBV21-1; abundance: -; CDR3nt: TGTGCCAGCAGCAAAGAGGTTAACTCCACAGATACGCAGTATTTT; CDR3aa: CASSKEVNSTDTQYF
j_gene: TRBJ2-7; d_gene: -; len: 13; v_gene: TRBV30; abundance: -; CDR3nt: TGTGCCTGGAACTGGGACTTCTCCTACGAGCAGTACTTC; CDR3aa: CAWNWDFSYEQYF
j_gene: TRBJ2-2; d_gene: -; len: 18; v_gene: TRBV4-2; abundance: -; CDR3nt: TGTGCCAGCAGCCAAGATGGGCTTCTCTTCGCGAACACCGGGGAGCTGTTTTTT; CDR3aa: CASSQDGLLFANTGELFF
j_gene: TRBJ2-3; d_gene: -; len: 16; v_gene: TRBV6-5; abundance: -; CDR3nt: TGTGCCAGCAGTTTATCGAGGGCGAAGGTGGGAGATACGCAGTATTTT; CDR3aa: CASSLSRAKVGDTQYF
j_gene: TRBJ1-4; d_gene: -; len: 14; v_gene: TRBV9; abundance: -; CDR3nt: TGTGCCAGCAGCGTAGGAAGCCGGAATGAAAAACTGTTTTTT; CDR3aa: CASSVGSRNEKLFF
j_gene: TRBJ2-7; d_gene: -; len: 13; v_gene: TRBV6-1; abundance: -; CDR3nt: TGTGCCAGCAGTTGGGACGGCTCCTACGAGCAGTACTTC; CDR3aa: CASSWDGSYEQYF
j_gene: TRBJ1-1; d_gene: -; len: 13; v_gene: TRBV6-1; abundance: -; CDR3nt: TGTGCCAGCAGTGAATACGGGAACCCCGAAGCTTTCTTT; CDR3aa: CASSEYGNPEAFF
j_gene: TRBJ2-7; d_gene: -; len: 11; v_gene: TRBV5-1; abundance: -; CDR3nt: TGCGCCACCGTAGGTAGATACGAGCAGTACTTC; CDR3aa: CATVGRYEQYF
j_gene: TRBJ2-7; d_gene: -; len: 19; v_gene: TRBV28; abundance: -; CDR3nt: TGTGCCAGCAGTTTATCTACATGGCCAGGGACCACTTCCGCCTACGAGCAGTACTTC; CDR3aa: CASSLSTWPGTTSAYEQYF
j_gene: TRBJ2-3; d_gene: -; len: 14; v_gene: TRBV14; abundance: -; CDR3nt: TGTGCCAGCAGCCTCAGCTCTAGCACAGATACGCAGTATTTT; CDR3aa: CASSLSSSTDTQYF
j_gene: TRBJ2-7; d_gene: TRBD2; len: 17; v_gene: TRBV4-2; abundance: -; CDR3nt: TGTGCCAGCAGCCAAGGACTAACTAGCGCAAACTCCTACGAGCAGTACTTC; CDR3aa: CASSQGLTSANSYEQYF
j_gene: TRBJ1-5; d_gene: TRBD1; len: 13; v_gene: TRBV6-5; abundance: -; CDR3nt: TGTGCCAGCAGCCAGGGGGTTGGTCAGCCCCAGCATTTT; CDR3aa: CASSQGVGQPQHF
j_gene: TRBJ1-4; d_gene: TRBD1; len: 15; v_gene: TRBV6-5; abundance: -; CDR3nt: TGTGCCAGCAGTTACACGGGACAGTCTAATGAAAAACTGTTTTTT; CDR3aa: CASSYTGQSNEKLFF
j_gene: TRBJ2-7; d_gene: -; len: 14; v_gene: TRBV27; abundance: -; CDR3nt: TGTGCCAGCAGTTTTAGTAGCGGATCCTACGAGCAGTACTTC; CDR3aa: CASSFSSGSYEQYF
j_gene: TRBJ1-6; d_gene: -; len: 14; v_gene: TRBV5-1; abundance: medium-sized; CDR3nt: TGCGCCAGCAGCTTGGCCGGCGGTTATTCACCCCTCCACTTT; CDR3aa: CASSLAGGYSPLHF
j_gene: TRBJ2-7; d_gene: TRBD2; len: 15; v_gene: TRBV7-2; abundance: -; CDR3nt: TGTGCCAGCAGCATATTAGCGGGAGGAGTCTACGAGCAGTACTTC; CDR3aa: CASSILAGGVYEQYF